One and the same sample provided the 23 T cell receptor beta chains below, sequenced in a study of OX40 agonist ivuxolimab in advanced cancers. TCRdb's table, derived via immunoSEQ multiplex PCR, lists solely in-frame clones and lacks some. This table has some 43,000 clones, 87% appearing once. Source: CD4+ or CD8+ T cells sorted from blood, taken in a trial of the OX40 agonist ivuxolimab. Source of these receptors: an adult with an advanced solid tumor such as melanoma, head and neck, liver or kidney cancer.

The V and J genes are TRBV7-2 and TRBJ1-1, with TRBD1 matching over 8 bases. The junction had 15 bases not matched to a gene; V was cut back by 4 bases and J by 8 bases. This CDR3 contains 16 residues. Germline V gene data show CDR1 as SGHTA and CDR2 as FQGNSA. The DNA of the CDR3 is TGTGCCAGCAGCTGCCCCCCGTACCGGGACAGGAAAGAAGCTTTCTTT. Translated, it gives CASSCPPYRDRKEAFF. Supplemented by reference TRBV7-2 and TRBJ1-1, the full variable domain reads GAGVSQSPSNKVTEKGKDVELRCDPISGHTALYWYRQSLGQGLEFLIYFQGNSAPDKSGLPSDRFSAERTGGSVSTLTIQRTQQEDSAVYLCASSCPPYRDRKEAFFGQGTRLTVV.

The chain employs TRBV7-3 and TRBJ2-1; 9 positions match TRBD1. The V and J ends lost 2 bases and 6 bases, in that order; junction bases with no gene match: 8. Germline lookup yields CDR1 SGHTA and CDR2 FQGTGA. The CDR3 extends over 16 amino acids. CDR3 residues: CASSLGGTGSANEQFF. CDR3 DNA sequence: TGTGCCAGCAGCTTAGGGGGGACAGGGTCGGCCAATGAGCAGTTCTTC.

This clone was found once. The rearrangement uses TRBV4-3 and TRBJ2-7, with TRBD1 matching over 7 bases. The CDR3 covers 14 residues. Germline V gives CDR1 LGHNA, CDR2 YSLEER. J gave up 1 base and V 0 bases, and 0 bases lay outside the gene matches. The CDR3 region has the DNA TGCGCCAGCAGCCAAGACAGGGGGTCCTACGAGCAGTACTTC. Translated: CASSQDRGSYEQYF.

The chain has TRBV27 and TRBJ2-1; 8 bases are a match to TRBD1. Trimming took 7 bases from V and 6 from J; bases not matched to a gene: 8. Looked up from germline, CDR1 is MNHEY and CDR2 is SMNVEV (reference sequence). This CDR3 contains 14 residues. The CDR3 reads CASIFTGGSNEQFF. The DNA of the CDR3 is TGTGCCAGCATCTTCACAGGGGGTAGCAATGAGCAGTTCTTC.

This chain joins TRBV9 and TRBJ2-1; D is ambiguous. The CDR3 consists of 14 residues. The V gene lost 3 bases and the J gene lost 2 bases, with 9 bases spanning the gap. Per the germline V gene, CDR1 is SGDLS and CDR2 is YYNGEE. CDR3 DNA: TGTGCCAGCAGCGATGAAGGAGCCTACAATGAGCAGTTCTTC. It translates to CASSDEGAYNEQFF.

The J gene is TRBJ1-2, the V gene TRBV4-3; D is unclear. With 0 bases removed from V and 6 bases from J, the gap between germline ends came to 14 bases. The CDR3 loop spans 15 amino acids. Germline lookup yields CDR1 LGHNA and CDR2 YSLEER. The DNA for the CDR3 is TGCGCCAGCAGCCAAGATCAAGGCCGCGTGGATGGCTACACCTTC. Translation: CASSQDQGRVDGYTF.

The V and J genes are TRBV15 and TRBJ1-1, with TRBD1 identical over 8 bases. J gave up 5 bases and V 0 bases, and 5 bases lay outside the gene matches. Looked up from germline, CDR1 is LNHNV and CDR2 is YYDKDF (reference sequence). This CDR3 spans 15 amino acids. CDR3 loop: CATSRDQGAITEAFF. The CDR3 DNA reads TGTGCCACCAGCAGAGATCAGGGGGCTATAACTGAAGCTTTCTTT.

This sequence joins TRBV4-3 and TRBJ2-5; weak D call: TRBD2 (5 bases). CDR1 is LGHNA and CDR2 is YSLEER in the germline V gene. Between the trimmed V and J ends, which lost 4 bases and 5 bases, there was a span of 14 bases. This CDR3 has 14 residues. The CDR3 loop reads CASSPLGSGETQYF. CDR3 in DNA: TGCGCCAGCAGCCCACTAGGGTCGGGGGAGACCCAGTACTTC.

J is TRBJ2-3 and V is TRBV5-6; the D is unclear. This CDR3 comprises 15 residues. Looked up from germline, CDR1 is SGHDT and CDR2 is YYEEEE. V was shortened by 3 bases and J by 6 bases, with 17 bases between the two germline ends. CDR3 in amino acids: CASSSSDAPRDTQYF. The CDR3 bases are TGTGCCAGCAGCTCGTCGGACGCGCCGAGGGATACGCAGTATTTT.

This clone was observed a few times. The chain has TRBV4-3 and TRBJ2-7, with unresolved D. The V end was cut by 0 bases, the J end by 4 bases, with 7 bases between. CDR1 is LGHNA and CDR2 is YSLEER in the germline V gene. The CDR3 covers 13 residues. In DNA, the CDR3 is TGCGCCAGCAGCCAAGATCCTCTTTACGAGCAGTACTTC. Protein: CASSQDPLYEQYF.

The rearrangement uses TRBV27 and TRBJ2-1, with D hard to call. The CDR3 spans 17 residues. The V end was cut by 3 bases, the J end by 0 bases, with 15 bases between. Germline V CDR1 and CDR2: MNHEY, SMNVEV (reference sequence). CDR3 protein: CASSFHTSVPSYNEQFF. CDR3 nucleotide sequence: TGTGCCAGCAGTTTTCATACCAGCGTGCCCTCCTACAATGAGCAGTTCTTC.

This chain joins TRBV9 and TRBJ2-1; 9 bases align to TRBD2. This CDR3 region has 17 residues. The germline V gene has CDR1 SGDLS and CDR2 YYNGEE. With 0 bases clipped from V and 5 bases from J, the junction kept 9 bases outside the gene matches. The CDR3 loop is CASSVGGLARYNNEQFF. CDR3 DNA: TGTGCCAGCAGCGTAGGGGGACTAGCACGTTATAACAATGAGCAGTTCTTC.

This chain joins TRBV5-1 and TRBJ1-1; D call uncertain. With 0 bases removed from V and 0 bases from J, the gap between germline ends came to 9 bases. Germline V gene lookup returns CDR1 SGHRS and CDR2 YFSETQ. The CDR3 has 15 amino acids. The CDR3 is CASSLGSSLNTEAFF. The CDR3 bases are TGCGCCAGCAGCTTGGGGTCTTCCTTGAACACTGAAGCTTTCTTT.

This clone was detected once. The rearrangement links TRBV7-6 to TRBJ2-3; D is undetermined. The CDR3 length is 15 residues. CDR1 is SGHVS, CDR2 FNYEAQ, per germline. Trimming pared 1 base from V and 2 bases from J, leaving 10 bases between. CDR3 sequence (DNA): TGTGCCAGCAGCTTAGTCGCTGGGCCCACAGATACGCAGTATTTT. Its translation: CASSLVAGPTDTQYF.

The V gene is TRBV6-5, the J gene TRBJ2-7, with TRBD2 as a possible D gene (6 bases). Germline V CDR1 and CDR2: MNHEY, SVGAGI. V shed 4 bases and J shed 0 bases, with 16 bases lying between them. This CDR3 is built from 16 residues. In nucleotides, the CDR3 is TGTGCCAGCAGTTCCCTCCTCCGGGGGACCTCCTACGAGCAGTACTTC. Its protein is CASSSLLRGTSYEQYF.

This clone was counted a single time. This chain joins TRBV9 and TRBJ2-7; tentative D call: TRBD1 (6 bases). CDR3 size: 12 residues. V shed 4 bases and J shed 6 bases, with 11 bases lying between them. Per germline, CDR1 SGDLS and CDR2 YYNGEE. CDR3 nucleotides: TGTGCCAGCAGCCCAGGGGCAGTCGAGCAGTACTTC. Its translation: CASSPGAVEQYF.

This chain links TRBV9 with TRBJ2-2, with 8 nucleotides matching TRBD2. The ends lost 4 bases at V and 4 bases at J; junction bases unmatched: 12. The CDR3 spans 17 residues. Germline V gene data show CDR1 as SGDLS and CDR2 as YYNGEE. The CDR3 sequence is CASSPSGRGATTGELFF. The CDR3 bases are TGTGCCAGCAGCCCCAGCGGGCGGGGGGCAACCACCGGGGAGCTGTTTTTT.

This clone was detected only once. J is TRBJ1-2 and V is TRBV6-5; the match to TRBD1 covers 7 bases. With 6 bases clipped from V and 2 bases from J, the junction kept 9 bases outside the gene matches. Looked up from germline, CDR1 is MNHEY and CDR2 is SVGAGI. The CDR3 has 15 residues. The CDR3 nucleotides read TGTGCCAGCAGCCCAGGACAGGTATCAAACTATGGCTACACCTTC. Protein product: CASSPGQVSNYGYTF.

The V call is TRBV7-9, the J call TRBJ1-5; the D gene is possibly TRBD1 (6 bases). This CDR3 has 15 residues. Germline CDR1 is SEHNR and CDR2 is FQNEAQ (reference sequence). The germline V and J ends were trimmed by 5 bases and 10 bases, with 21 bases remaining between them. The CDR3 region is CASSRSGGAHNPQHF. As DNA, the CDR3 is TGTGCCAGCAGCCGATCCGGGGGCGCGCATAATCCCCAGCATTTT.

This sequence joins TRBV27 and TRBJ2-1; D may be TRBD2 (6 bases). Germline CDR1 is MNHEY and CDR2 is SMNVEV (reference sequence). The CDR3 is made up of 15 amino acids. Trimming stripped 4 bases from V and 4 bases from J, with 14 bases between. As DNA, the CDR3 is TGTGCCAGCAGTTCGGCGGGAAGTATTTACAATGAGCAGTTCTTC. Translated: CASSSAGSIYNEQFF.

This sequence joins TRBV7-2 and TRBJ1-3; D is unclear. CDR3 length: 15 residues. Germline V CDR1 and CDR2: SGHTA, FQGNSA. V lost 6 bases and J 3 bases, leaving 15 bases between the germline ends. CDR3 loop: CASSPLLGFGNTIYF. CDR3 in DNA: TGTGCCAGCAGTCCCCTCCTAGGGTTTGGAAACACCATATATTTT.

The rearrangement joins TRBV7-2 to TRBJ1-2; maybe TRBD1 (6 bases). Trimming pared 0 bases from V and 7 bases from J, leaving 15 bases between. The V gene's germline CDR1 is SGHTA and CDR2 FQGNSA. This CDR3 region has 15 residues. This CDR3 is CASSLAGGGDGGYTF. DNA of the CDR3: TGTGCCAGCAGCTTAGCAGGGGGAGGGGACGGTGGCTACACCTTC.

V is TRBV9 and J is TRBJ2-7; maybe TRBD1 (5 bases). This CDR3 spans 16 amino acids. V lost 4 bases to trimming and J lost 0 bases, with 17 bases between them. CDR1 and CDR2 (germline): SGDLS, YYNGEE. The CDR3 region has the DNA TGTGCCAGCAGCCTAAAATCGGACATCAACTCCTACGAGCAGTACTTC. Translating it yields CASSLKSDINSYEQYF. Full variable domain (remainder filled in from reference TRBV9 and TRBJ2-7): DSGVTQTPKHLITATGQRVTLRCSPRSGDLSVYWYQQSLDQGLQFLIQYYNGEERAKGNILERFSAQQFPDLHSELNLSSLELGDSALYFCASSLKSDINSYEQYFGPGTRLTVT.